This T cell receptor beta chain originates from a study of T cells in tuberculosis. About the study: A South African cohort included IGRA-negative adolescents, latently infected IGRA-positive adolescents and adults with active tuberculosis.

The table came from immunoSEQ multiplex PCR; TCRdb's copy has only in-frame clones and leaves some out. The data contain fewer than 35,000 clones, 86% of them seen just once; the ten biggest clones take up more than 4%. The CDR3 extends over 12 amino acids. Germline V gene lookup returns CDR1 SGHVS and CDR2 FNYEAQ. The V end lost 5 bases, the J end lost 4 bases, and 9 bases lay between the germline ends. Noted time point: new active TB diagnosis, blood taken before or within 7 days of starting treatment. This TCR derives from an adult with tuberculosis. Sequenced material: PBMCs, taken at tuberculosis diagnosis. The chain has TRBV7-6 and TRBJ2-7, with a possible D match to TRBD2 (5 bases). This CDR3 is CASSPTGYEQYF. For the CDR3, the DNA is TGTGCCAGCAGCCCGACGGGGTACGAGCAGTACTTC.